Below, 15 T cell receptor beta chains from the same sample are listed, as sequenced in a study of blood T cell repertoires in COVID-19. Clones were read by immunoSEQ multiplex PCR, and TCRdb kept only the in-frame ones, dropping some. The sample holds approximately 170,000 clones; 65% to 80% are singletons and the top ten take 15% to 20%. The sequenced sample was PBMCs or T cells enriched from blood (not recorded which). Receptors originate from a woman between 70 and 85 years old in a cohort exposed to, infected with or recovered from COVID-19 (not recorded which).

The chain carries TRBV7-3 and TRBJ2-6; unclear D gene. CDR1 and CDR2 (germline): SGHTA, FQGTGA. The V end lost 7 bases, the J end lost 0 bases, and 7 bases lay between the germline ends. The CDR3 runs to 14 residues. The CDR3: CASKTNSGANVLTF. The DNA for the CDR3 is TGTGCCAGCAAAACAAACTCTGGGGCCAACGTCCTGACTTTC.

This rearrangement joins TRBV28 to TRBJ2-3; D is possibly TRBD2 (6 bases). Germline lookup yields CDR1 MDHEN and CDR2 SYDVKM. The CDR3 totals 15 residues. The germline V and J ends were trimmed by 8 bases and 1 base, with 16 bases remaining between them. The CDR3 is CASSLTGLGTDTQYF. As DNA, the CDR3 is TGTGCCAGCTCACTTACGGGACTGGGCACAGATACGCAGTATTTT.

The chain recombines TRBV25-1 with TRBJ1-6; no firm D call. This CDR3 has 15 residues. Germline V CDR1 and CDR2: MGHDK, SYGVNS. V gave up 6 bases and J gave up 10 bases, with 19 bases separating them. This CDR3 is CASRPNSVTKSPLHF. For the CDR3, the DNA is TGTGCCAGCAGACCAAATTCAGTAACGAAGTCACCCCTCCACTTT.

The chain employs TRBV15 and TRBJ2-7, with TRBD2 as a possible D gene (5 bases). Germline CDR1 is LNHNV and CDR2 is YYDKDF (reference sequence). V was clipped by 8 bases and J by 5 bases, with 16 bases between them. This CDR3 has 13 amino acids. The chain's CDR3 is CATRGSFRDEQYF. The CDR3 DNA follows: TGTGCCACCCGAGGGAGTTTTAGGGACGAGCAGTACTTC.

This rearrangement joins TRBV9 to TRBJ2-7, with 7 bases lining up with TRBD2. With V trimmed by 0 bases and J by 2 bases, 11 bases remained unmatched. Looked up from germline, CDR1 is SGDLS and CDR2 is YYNGEE. The CDR3 loop spans 17 amino acids. CDR3: CASSVGPGERGTYEQYF. Here the CDR3 DNA reads TGTGCCAGCAGCGTAGGCCCCGGTGAGCGGGGCACCTACGAGCAGTACTTC.

The chain couples TRBV18 to TRBJ2-7; D possibly corresponds to TRBD2 (5 bases). The CDR3 has 13 amino acids. The V end lost 0 bases, the J end lost 5 bases, and 8 bases lay between the germline ends. Germline V lookup: CDR1 KGHSH, CDR2 LQKENI. CDR3 nucleotides: TGTGCCAGCTCACCACCGTCCGGGGACGAGCAGTACTTC. Translating it yields CASSPPSGDEQYF.

This clone has just one count. The junction and the germline gene differ at one end; a read error may be behind it. This chain connects TRBV6-6 to TRBJ1-2, with TRBD1 matching 8 bases. The CDR3 extends over 12 amino acids. Germline CDR1 reads MNHNY; CDR2 reads SVGAGI (reference sequence). CDR3 loop: CASSYPGQGCTF. CDR3 sequence (DNA): TGTGCCAGCAGTTACCCCGGACAGGGCTGCACCTTC.

For the CDR3, the DNA is TGCAGCGTTACCGGGACAGGATACAATGAGCAGTTCTTC. Translating it yields CSVTGTGYNEQFF. The chain combines TRBV29-1 with TRBJ2-1; 8 bases match TRBD1. Germline-derived CDR1 and CDR2 are SQVTM and ANQGSEA. This CDR3 spans 13 amino acids. With 5 bases clipped from V and 4 bases from J, the junction kept 4 bases outside the gene matches.

This clone was seen only a few times. CDR3 DNA sequence: TGTGCCAGCAGTTTAGTCGGAGACTATGGCTACACCTTC. Translating it yields CASSLVGDYGYTF. The genes are TRBV12-3 or TRBV12-4 and TRBJ1-2, with unresolved D. Trimming removed 1 base from V and 3 bases from J, with 6 bases in between. This CDR3 region has 13 residues.

This clone was observed many times. The rearrangement joins TRBV2 to TRBJ2-1, with D tentatively TRBD1 (6 bases). The CDR3 is 15 amino acids. Trimming pared 6 bases from V and 5 bases from J, leaving 17 bases between. CDR1 is SNHLY and CDR2 is FYNNEI in the germline V gene. DNA for the CDR3: TGTGCCAGCAGCTCCGGGACACGGTCAAACAATGAGCAGTTCTTC. Translation: CASSSGTRSNNEQFF.

This chain's CDR3 is CASSFFGSSVNEQFF. The CDR3 nucleotides are TGTGCCAGCAGTTTTTTCGGGAGTTCTGTAAATGAGCAGTTCTTC. V usage is TRBV27 and J usage is TRBJ2-1; possible D gene TRBD2, 6 bases. The germline V and J ends were trimmed by 3 bases and 7 bases, with 16 bases remaining between them. Germline loops: CDR1 MNHEY, CDR2 SMNVEV (reference sequence). CDR3 length: 15 amino acids.

V and J are TRBV7-9 and TRBJ2-7; 8 bases line up with TRBD1. The V gene's germline CDR1 is SEHNR and CDR2 FQNEAQ (reference sequence). The V and J ends lost 1 base and 3 bases, in that order; junction bases with no gene match: 11. This CDR3 has 17 residues. CDR3 residues: CASSLEGVSGGVYEQYF. CDR3 DNA: TGTGCCAGCAGCTTAGAAGGGGTATCAGGGGGCGTCTACGAGCAGTACTTC.

The V and J genes are TRBV20-1 and TRBJ2-3; 7 bases fit TRBD2. After removal of 3 bases from V and 6 bases from J, the junction contained 9 bases not matched to a gene. This CDR3 spans 14 amino acids. CDR1 and CDR2 (germline): DFQATT, SNEGSKA (reference sequence). CDR3 in amino acids: CSASVLGGEDTQYF. DNA for the CDR3: TGCAGTGCTAGTGTACTTGGGGGGGAGGATACGCAGTATTTT.

V gene TRBV30 combines with J gene TRBJ1-3, with D unclear. Germline CDR1 reads GTSNPN; CDR2 reads SVGIG (reference sequence). V lost 2 bases and J 5 bases, leaving 7 bases between the germline ends. The CDR3 sequence is 12 residues long. The DNA for the CDR3 is TGTGCCTGGAGTAGGACTAGAAACACCATATATTTT. Protein sequence: CAWSRTRNTIYF.

The chain uses TRBV5-6 and TRBJ1-1; a weak D match, TRBD1 (5 bases). V gave up 4 bases and J gave up 1 base, with 17 bases separating them. The CDR3 is 16 amino acids. Germline V lookup: CDR1 SGHDT, CDR2 YYEEEE. The CDR3 region is CASSPLGGLGNTEAFF. In DNA form, the CDR3 reads TGTGCCAGCAGCCCCCTGGGGGGTTTAGGGAACACTGAAGCTTTCTTT. The full variable domain, rest sourced from reference TRBV5-6 and TRBJ1-1, is DAGVTQSPTHLIKTRGQQVTLRCSPKSGHDTVSWYQQALGQGPQFIFQYYEEEERQRGNFPDRFSGHQFPNYSSELNVNALLLGDSALYLCASSPLGGLGNTEAFFGQGTRLTVV.